This entry lists 17 T cell receptor beta chains sequenced from one sample in a study of blood T cell repertoires in COVID-19. Some clones are missing from TCRdb's copy, which holds only in-frame ones; the method was immunoSEQ multiplex PCR. The repertoire consists of 150,000 to 200,000 clones, with about 93% occurring once and the leading ten covering 0.76%. Source material: peripheral blood. The source is a man aged 25-40 years with COVID-19, enrolled during active disease.

The chain joins TRBV7-9 to TRBJ2-7; perhaps TRBD2 as D (6 bases). This CDR3 comprises 14 residues. Trimming left V 1 base short and J 5 bases short, with 12 bases between. CDR1 and CDR2 from the germline V gene are SEHNR and FQNEAQ (reference sequence). For the CDR3, the DNA is TGTGCCAGCAGCTTAGACGGCGGGGTAAACGAGCAGTACTTC. It specifies CASSLDGGVNEQYF.

The V call is TRBV5-1, the J call TRBJ2-7; D gene ambiguous. The V gene lost 4 bases and the J gene lost 0 bases, with 11 bases spanning the gap. Germline loops: CDR1 SGHRS, CDR2 YFSETQ. This CDR3 is 14 amino acids long. CDR3 sequence: CASSPSRSSYEQYF. DNA of the CDR3: TGCGCCAGCAGCCCCTCGCGGAGCTCCTACGAGCAGTACTTC.

The rearrangement links TRBV29-1 to TRBJ1-1, with TRBD1 matching 7 bases. The germline gives CDR1 SQVTM, CDR2 ANQGSEA. The CDR3 contains 13 residues. The V gene end was trimmed by 6 bases and the J gene end by 5 bases; junction bases not matched to a gene: 9. Here the CDR3 reads CSVTGSVGTEAFF. The CDR3 coding sequence is TGCAGCGTGACAGGGTCAGTAGGTACTGAAGCTTTCTTT.

The chain carries TRBV4-1 and TRBJ1-1; D unclear. The CDR3 covers 15 residues. Per germline, CDR1 MGHRA and CDR2 YSYEKL. V lost 0 bases and J lost 0, with 8 bases in between. The CDR3 reads CASSQDGGVNTEAFF. Written as DNA, the CDR3 is TGCGCCAGCAGCCAAGATGGAGGAGTGAACACTGAAGCTTTCTTT.

This sequence joins TRBV27 and TRBJ2-1; the D gene is possibly TRBD2 (5 bases). The germline CDR1 and CDR2 sequences are MNHEY and SMNVEV (reference sequence). The CDR3 is made up of 13 amino acids. Trimming stripped 0 bases from V and 12 bases from J, with 12 bases between. DNA for the CDR3: TGTGCCAGCAGTTTATCGCCCCACCGGGGGCAGTTCTTC. Protein product: CASSLSPHRGQFF.

This clone is a singleton in its sample. This chain connects TRBV5-4 to TRBJ2-3; the D gene is possibly TRBD2 (8 bases). The CDR3 is 15 amino acids. V gave up 4 bases and J gave up 6 bases, with 18 bases separating them. Germline loops: CDR1 SGHNT, CDR2 YYREEE (reference sequence). CDR3 nucleotide sequence: TGTGCCAGCAGCGCACAGGGGTCGGGGGGGGATACGCAGTATTTT. Translated: CASSAQGSGGDTQYF.

The V call is TRBV5-1, the J call TRBJ2-2; weak D call: TRBD1 (6 bases). From germline, CDR1 is SGHRS and CDR2 YFSETQ. Trimming pared 1 base from V and 0 bases from J, leaving 13 bases between. The CDR3 sequence is 17 residues long. The CDR3 reads CASSLQGGNANTGELFF. The CDR3 nucleotides are TGCGCCAGCAGCTTGCAAGGGGGTAACGCGAACACCGGGGAGCTGTTTTTT. Variable domain in full (rest from reference TRBV5-1 and TRBJ2-2): KAGVTQTPRYLIKTRGQQVTLSCSPISGHRSVSWYQQTPGQGLQFLFEYFSETQRNKGNFPGRFSGRQFSNSRSEMNVSTLELGDSALYLCASSLQGGNANTGELFFGEGSRLTVL.

This rearrangement joins TRBV5-5 to TRBJ1-5; D unresolved. Germline loops: CDR1 SGHKS, CDR2 YYEKEE (reference sequence). This CDR3 is 16 amino acids long. Trimming removed 0 bases at V and 3 bases at J, with 13 bases between. CDR3 sequence reads: CASSLVWGGNNQPQHF. The CDR3 bases are TGTGCCAGCAGCTTGGTCTGGGGAGGGAACAATCAGCCCCAGCATTTT.

The chain joins TRBV30 to TRBJ1-4, with 7 bases fitting TRBD1. Trimming at V came to 2 bases and at J to 0 bases, leaving 3 bases not matched to a gene. Germline V CDR1 and CDR2: GTSNPN, SVGIG (reference sequence). CDR3 length equals 15 residues. The CDR3 reads CAWSPGGTTNEKLFF. CDR3 DNA sequence: TGTGCCTGGAGTCCAGGGGGGACAACTAATGAAAAACTGTTTTTT.

The V gene is TRBV30, the J gene TRBJ2-7; TRBD1 agrees at 10 bases. Germline V gives CDR1 GTSNPN, CDR2 SVGIG (reference sequence). V shed 4 bases, J shed 6 bases, and the junction held 3 bases outside the gene matches. The CDR3 length is 12 residues. The CDR3 DNA follows: TGTGCCTGGATGAGGACAGGGGGCGAGCAGTACTTC. Translated, it gives CAWMRTGGEQYF.

The chain is built from TRBV2 and TRBJ1-5, with 7 bases lining up with TRBD1. V shed 1 base and J 4 bases; nucleotides not matched to a gene: 7. The CDR3 length is 16 residues. Germline CDR1 and CDR2: SNHLY and FYNNEI. CDR3 sequence reads: CASSEGGTVRNQPQHF. CDR3 sequence (DNA): TGTGCCAGCAGTGAAGGTGGGACAGTTCGAAATCAGCCCCAGCATTTT.

This chain joins TRBV14 and TRBJ1-1; possible D gene TRBD1, 5 bases. Germline CDR1 reads SGHDN; CDR2 reads FVKESK. This CDR3 has 17 residues. Trimming removed 0 bases from V and 0 bases from J, with 14 bases in between. DNA of the CDR3: TGTGCCAGCAGCCAAGAACGAGTCGGACATTTGAACACTGAAGCTTTCTTT. Protein sequence: CASSQERVGHLNTEAFF.

Here the CDR3 DNA reads TGCGCCAGCAGCCAAGGATCCAGGGTAGAATCCTACGAGCAGTACTTC. It yields the protein CASSQGSRVESYEQYF. The chain links TRBV4-1 to TRBJ2-7; a weak D match, TRBD1 (5 bases). Germline-derived CDR1 and CDR2 are MGHRA and YSYEKL. The V end was cut by 1 base, the J end by 1 base, with 14 bases between. The CDR3 loop spans 16 amino acids.

The CDR3, as DNA: TGTGCCAGCAGCTTGCCCCTAGGGACAGACTCCTACGAGCAGTACTTC. Translation gives CASSLPLGTDSYEQYF. The rearrangement uses TRBV7-9 and TRBJ2-7; 7 nucleotides match TRBD1. Losses at the gene ends were 3 bases for V and 0 bases for J; bases not matched to a gene: 8. CDR1 and CDR2 (germline): SEHNR, FQNEAQ (reference sequence). This CDR3 spans 16 amino acids.

This chain connects TRBV5-1 to TRBJ2-5; 7 nucleotides line up with TRBD2. V shed 5 bases, J shed 1 base, and the junction held 14 bases outside the gene matches. CDR3 length: 17 residues. Germline assignment: CDR1 SGHRS and CDR2 YFSETQ. The CDR3 region is CASRPGITRLAQETQYF. The DNA for the CDR3 is TGCGCCAGCAGGCCGGGGATCACAAGACTAGCCCAAGAGACCCAGTACTTC. The full variable domain, with the rest looked up from reference TRBV5-1 and TRBJ2-5, is KAGVTQTPRYLIKTRGQQVTLSCSPISGHRSVSWYQQTPGQGLQFLFEYFSETQRNKGNFPGRFSGRQFSNSRSEMNVSTLELGDSALYLCASRPGITRLAQETQYFGPGTRLLVL.

The gene calls are TRBV2 and TRBJ2-3; possible D gene TRBD2, 6 bases. The CDR3 length is 13 residues. V was clipped by 8 bases and J by 0 bases, with 9 bases between them. Germline CDR1 SNHLY, CDR2 FYNNEI. CDR3 bases: TGTGCCAGCGCGGGATTTAGCACAGATACGCAGTATTTT. Translation gives CASAGFSTDTQYF.

The chain recombines TRBV2 with TRBJ1-5; TRBD1 agrees at 9 bases. V gave up 6 bases and J gave up 3 bases; unmatched junction bases: 6. The V gene's germline CDR1 is SNHLY and CDR2 FYNNEI. The CDR3 is 15 residues long. The CDR3, as DNA: TGTGCCAGCAGCCGGGACAGGGACTACAATCAGCCCCAGCATTTT. This codes for CASSRDRDYNQPQHF.